The clone carrying this T cell receptor (beta chain) was seen more than once but under ten times. The target antigen is unknown. This entry comes from a study of blood T cells in healthy people across ages. This CDR3 region has 15 residues. Combining a sample-barcoded 5' primer with a J-beta primer mix, a second PCR ran for roughly 7 to 12 cycles. TCRdb reprocessed the 5' RACE reads via MiXCR and lists one record per CDR3 protein. The sample lists around 1.5 million distinct CDR3 sequences, approximately 42% seen once, with 7.9% in the top ten. Study results and limitations: Naive T cell percentage strongly correlated with TCR beta diversity. Any changes in expanded clonotypes were possibly confounded, as donor CMV status remained unknown.

The sequence was collected from a woman aged 18-30 years in good health. The sequenced sample consisted of blood. The rearrangement joins TRBV21-1 to TRBJ2-3; the listed D gene, TRBD1, was not tested against the DNA. TRBV21-1 is annotated as a pseudogene. The CDR3 region is CASSKRDREADTQYF. The CDR3 DNA sequence: TGTGCCAGCAGCAAACGGGACAGGGAGGCAGATACGCAGTATTTT.